The 21 T cell receptor beta chains given below trace back to one sample, sequenced in a study of blood T cells in healthy people across ages. Together with a sample-barcoded 5' primer, a J-beta primer mix was included in a second PCR lasting about 7 to 11 cycles. In TCRdb, the 5' RACE reads were re-called with MiXCR into one record per CDR3 protein. The repertoire has around 2 million distinct CDR3 sequences, roughly two fifths of them found once; the top ten carry more than 20%. Sequenced input: blood. The source of these receptors is a human donor in good health.

This chain connects TRBV29-1 to TRBJ2-3; D gene ambiguous. Trimming removed 4 bases from V and 0 bases from J, with 8 bases in between. The CDR3 has 13 amino acids. Germline V gives CDR1 SQVTM, CDR2 ANQGSEA. CDR3 bases: TGCAGCGTTGCATATACTAGCACAGATACGCAGTATTTT. Protein product: CSVAYTSTDTQYF.

This clonotype was observed a few times. The gene calls are TRBV20-1 and TRBJ2-7; D might be TRBD2 (5 bases). Trimming took off 0 bases at V and 0 bases at J, with 12 bases between the two ends. The germline V gene has CDR1 DFQATT and CDR2 SNEGSKA (reference sequence). The CDR3 spans 15 residues. The DNA of the CDR3 is TGCAGTGCTAGAGATCCACGGGGAAGCTCCTACGAGCAGTACTTC. Amino acid sequence: CSARDPRGSSYEQYF.

This rearrangement joins TRBV4-3 to TRBJ2-1, with 7 bases lining up with TRBD2. The germline V gene encodes CDR1 LGHNA and CDR2 YSLEER. The CDR3 sequence is 17 residues long. V dropped 1 base and J dropped 4; count of bases not matched to a gene: 10. CDR3 nucleotide sequence: TGCGCCAGCAGCCAAGTACCGCCCAGCGGGGAATACAATGAGCAGTTCTTC. It is translated as CASSQVPPSGEYNEQFF.

The chain joins TRBV11-1 to TRBJ2-1; possible D gene TRBD1, 6 bases. This CDR3 is built from 20 residues. V lost 1 base to trimming and J lost 1 base, with 23 bases between them. Germline V gene data show CDR1 as SGHAT and CDR2 as FQDESV (reference sequence). The CDR3 coding sequence is TGTGCCAGCAGCTTAGGGGGAAGTGTTTCCCGACAGGCTTCCTACAATGAGCAGTTCTTC. It codes for CASSLGGSVSRQASYNEQFF.

The chain couples TRBV20-1 to TRBJ2-1; D is possibly TRBD2 (5 bases). V lost 1 base and J 4 bases, leaving 8 bases between the germline ends. Germline V lookup: CDR1 DFQATT, CDR2 SNEGSKA (reference sequence). CDR3 length: 13 amino acids. The CDR3 is CSARAGVYNEQFF. The CDR3 DNA is TGCAGTGCTAGAGCCGGGGTTTACAATGAGCAGTTCTTC.

This clonotype was counted at least ten times. The chain joins TRBV15 to TRBJ2-3, with D perhaps matching TRBD2 (5 bases). Trimming left V 4 bases short and J 2 bases short, with 13 bases between. Germline values: CDR1 LNHNV, CDR2 YYDKDF (reference sequence). There are 15 residues in the CDR3. In DNA form, the CDR3 reads TGTGCCACCAGCACCACCCGGGGTACCACAGATACGCAGTATTTT. Translation: CATSTTRGTTDTQYF.

This clonotype was counted a few times. This chain joins TRBV12-3 or TRBV12-4 and TRBJ2-1; 8 nucleotides match TRBD2. V lost 7 bases, J lost 15 bases, and 17 bases stayed unmatched. This CDR3 comprises 14 residues. CDR3 in DNA: TGTGCCAGCAAAACAGTCGGGGGGGTTAGCCCCTGGTTCTTC. Amino acid sequence: CASKTVGGVSPWFF.

This clonotype came up a few times. The chain couples TRBV29-1 to TRBJ2-4, with 10 bases lining up with TRBD1. The junction had 13 bases not matched to a gene; V was cut back by 6 bases and J by 8 bases. Germline V CDR1 and CDR2: SQVTM, ANQGSEA. CDR3 length: 15 residues. The CDR3 DNA sequence: TGCAGCGTGGGGGTGGGACAGGGGATTGGAGACATTCAGTACTTC. The encoded protein is CSVGVGQGIGDIQYF.

The chain links TRBV28 to TRBJ2-1; 7 bases fit TRBD1. Germline CDR1 and CDR2: MDHEN and SYDVKM. V lost 4 bases to trimming and J lost 3 bases; unmatched junction nucleotides: 12. The CDR3 runs 17 residues. CDR3 in amino acids: CASSSPGTVSFYNEQFF. As DNA, the CDR3 is TGTGCCAGCAGTTCCCCTGGGACAGTAAGTTTCTACAATGAGCAGTTCTTC.

This clonotype was found a few times. The rearrangement uses TRBV29-1 and TRBJ2-7; TRBD1 is a possible D gene (5 bases). Per the germline V gene, CDR1 is SQVTM and CDR2 is ANQGSEA. V was trimmed by 6 bases and J by 3 bases, leaving 15 bases between them. The CDR3 has 13 amino acids. The CDR3 nucleotides read TGCAGCGTCACACAGGTCGGTGGCTACGAGCAGTACTTC. Protein: CSVTQVGGYEQYF.

The table lists this clonotype with a few counts. The chain combines TRBV6-1 with TRBJ2-7; 7 nucleotides match TRBD1. CDR3 size: 14 residues. Germline CDR1 is MNHNS and CDR2 is SASEGT. Trimming took 4 bases from V and 4 from J; bases not matched to a gene: 7. In DNA form, the CDR3 reads TGTGCCAGCAGTGTACAGGGGAATTTATACGAGCAGTACTTC. As protein: CASSVQGNLYEQYF.

The rearrangement uses TRBV7-2 and TRBJ2-7, with 9 bases identical to TRBD1. The CDR3 has 14 amino acids. Germline CDR1 and CDR2: SGHTA and FQGNSA. V lost 6 bases and J lost 4; bases outside the gene matches: 7. DNA for the CDR3: TGTGCCAGCAGACCAGGACAGGGGAATTACGAGCAGTACTTC. This gives the protein CASRPGQGNYEQYF.

The chain's CDR3 is CAIQDFSGYNEQFF. The DNA for the CDR3 is TGTGCCATCCAGGACTTTTCGGGGTACAATGAGCAGTTCTTC. J is TRBJ2-1 and V is TRBV10-3; D perhaps matches TRBD2 (5 bases). From germline, CDR1 is ENHRY and CDR2 SYGVKD. Trimming stripped 8 bases from V and 4 bases from J, with 15 bases between. CDR3 length equals 14 residues.

The chain joins TRBV11-1 to TRBJ2-7; 11 bases map to TRBD2. After removal of 5 bases from V and 1 base from J, the junction contained 13 bases not matched to a gene. The CDR3 spans 18 residues. The germline V gene encodes CDR1 SGHAT and CDR2 FQDESV (reference sequence). As DNA, the CDR3 is TGTGCCAGCAGCCCACGACGGTCGACTAGCGGGACTTCCTACGAGCAGTACTTC. Amino acid sequence: CASSPRRSTSGTSYEQYF. Combining the CDR3 with reference TRBV11-1 and TRBJ2-7 gives the whole variable domain EAEVAQSPRYKITEKSQAVAFWCDPISGHATLYWYRQILGQGPELLVQFQDESVVDDSQLPKDRFSAERLKGVDSTLKIQPAELGDSAMYLCASSPRRSTSGTSYEQYFGPGTRLTVT.

This clonotype was counted between two and nine times. The gene calls are TRBV6-5 and TRBJ2-3; no clear D gene. Deletions cut 5 bases from V and 1 base from J, with 13 bases between. The CDR3 is made up of 15 amino acids. The V gene's germline CDR1 is MNHEY and CDR2 SVGAGI. The CDR3 DNA follows: TGTGCCAGCAGTCCCCCGGACGTCGGCACAGATACGCAGTATTTT. This codes for CASSPPDVGTDTQYF.

This clonotype was observed a few times. The chain couples TRBV4-3 to TRBJ2-1, with TRBD2 matching 11 bases. J lost 6 bases, V lost 0 bases, and 7 bases had no gene match. This CDR3 region has 17 residues. Germline V gene data show CDR1 as LGHNA and CDR2 as YSLEER. CDR3 sequence reads: CASSQDPGLAGTNEQFF. As DNA, the CDR3 is TGCGCCAGCAGCCAAGATCCCGGACTAGCGGGTACCAATGAGCAGTTCTTC.

Concerning this clonotype itself: A much larger clone differs from this one at a single base, so this may be a read error. This sequence joins TRBV6-5 and TRBJ1-5, with unresolved D. The CDR3 extends over 14 amino acids. The V gene's germline CDR1 is MNHEY and CDR2 SVGAGI. CDR3 nucleotides: TGTGCCAGCAGCCGAAAGGATAGCGATCAGCCCCAGCATTTT. Protein product: CASSRKDSDQPQHF.

Details on this clonotype: Being one base from a much bigger clone, this may be a read error. The chain couples TRBV29-1 to TRBJ2-1; D may be TRBD1 or TRBD2 (5 bases each). Germline lookup yields CDR1 SQVTM and CDR2 ANQGSEA. The V end lost 4 bases, the J end lost 13 bases, and 23 bases lay between the germline ends. This CDR3 comprises 14 residues. CDR3 sequence reads: CSVAGQGHRETQFF. CDR3 nucleotides: TGCAGCGTTGCAGGGCAGGGTCATAGGGAGACCCAGTTCTTC.

This clonotype was counted a few times. The V and J genes are TRBV7-2 and TRBJ2-1; the match to TRBD1 covers 7 bases. The V segment lost 2 bases and the J segment 1 base; nucleotides outside the gene matches: 5. The length of the CDR3 is 16 residues. Germline V CDR1 and CDR2: SGHTA, FQGNSA. This chain's CDR3 is CASSLSPGGSYNEQFF. CDR3 in DNA: TGTGCCAGCAGCTTATCCCCAGGGGGTTCCTACAATGAGCAGTTCTTC.

The rearrangement joins TRBV5-1 to TRBJ2-1; D ambiguous. The V and J ends lost 2 bases and 1 base respectively, with 7 bases between them. This CDR3 spans 14 amino acids. CDR1 is SGHRS, CDR2 YFSETQ, per germline. CDR3 DNA sequence: TGCGCCAGCAGCTTTCCGGATTCCTACAATGAGCAGTTCTTC. Translating it yields CASSFPDSYNEQFF. The whole variable domain, remainder taken from reference TRBV5-1 and TRBJ2-1, is KAGVTQTPRYLIKTRGQQVTLSCSPISGHRSVSWYQQTPGQGLQFLFEYFSETQRNKGNFPGRFSGRQFSNSRSEMNVSTLELGDSALYLCASSFPDSYNEQFFGPGTRLTVL.

The genes are TRBV10-3 and TRBJ2-3; TRBD2 matches 10 bases. There are 15 residues in the CDR3. The ends lost 4 bases at V and 6 bases at J; junction bases unmatched: 7. CDR1 ENHRY and CDR2 SYGVKD come from the germline V gene. CDR3 sequence: CAISAGGLAVDTQYF. CDR3 DNA: TGTGCCATCAGTGCTGGAGGACTAGCGGTTGATACGCAGTATTTT.